The 25 T cell receptor beta chains below come from one sample, sequenced in a study of blood T cell repertoires in COVID-19. Produced via immunoSEQ multiplex PCR; TCRdb's table is partial and in-frame only. This sample carries over 400,000 clones, 70% to 90% of them seen once, and the ten largest clones take approximately 1.5%. Sequencing used peripheral blood. All receptors derive from a woman under 40 with active or convalescent COVID-19.

The chain links TRBV2 to TRBJ2-7, with 10 bases aligning to TRBD2. CDR3 length: 15 amino acids. V gave up 4 bases and J gave up 1 base; unmatched junction bases: 4. CDR1 SNHLY and CDR2 FYNNEI come from the germline V gene. This CDR3 reads CASSAGLAASYEQYF. Here the CDR3 DNA reads TGTGCCAGCAGTGCCGGACTAGCGGCTTCCTACGAGCAGTACTTC. Using reference TRBV2 and TRBJ2-7 for the parts outside the CDR3, the full variable domain is EPEVTQTPSHQVTQMGQEVILRCVPISNHLYFYWYRQILGQKVEFLVSFYNNEISEKSEIFDDQFSVERPDGSNFTLKIRSTKLEDSAMYFCASSAGLAASYEQYFGPGTRLTVT.

This clone has just one count. The genes are TRBV19 and TRBJ1-2, with D tentatively TRBD1 (6 bases). The CDR3 runs to 13 residues. Deletions cut 10 bases from V and 4 bases from J, with 16 bases between. The germline V gene has CDR1 LNHDA and CDR2 SQIVND (reference sequence). The CDR3 region is CATLGGVSYGYTF. DNA of the CDR3: TGTGCCACCCTAGGGGGGGTTAGCTATGGCTACACCTTC.

The chain couples TRBV5-1 to TRBJ2-3; D gene ambiguous. Trimming cost V 4 bases and J 3 bases, with 9 bases left between them. Germline V gene data show CDR1 as SGHRS and CDR2 as YFSETQ. CDR3 length: 13 residues. The CDR3: CASSLLRTDTQYF. The CDR3 region has the DNA TGCGCCAGCAGCCTTCTACGGACAGATACGCAGTATTTT.

The chain carries TRBV2 and TRBJ1-2; no clear D. Germline CDR1 is SNHLY and CDR2 is FYNNEI. The CDR3 covers 14 residues. Between the trimmed V and J ends, which lost 2 bases and 8 bases, there was a span of 15 bases. The CDR3 sequence: CASSESFRLEGYTF. DNA for the CDR3: TGTGCCAGCAGTGAATCTTTCCGCCTGGAGGGCTACACCTTC.

The chain links TRBV27 to TRBJ1-4, with a weak D call TRBD1 (6 bases). V lost 5 bases and J 3 bases, leaving 13 bases between the germline ends. This CDR3 contains 15 residues. CDR1 and CDR2 (germline): MNHEY, SMNVEV (reference sequence). The CDR3: CASSNREVSNEKLFF. The CDR3 DNA is TGTGCCAGCAGTAACAGGGAAGTGTCTAATGAAAAACTGTTTTTT.

This clone was counted once. The genes are TRBV19 and TRBJ2-3; 9 bases are a match to TRBD2. V lost 5 bases, J lost 6 bases, and 12 bases stayed unmatched. There are 16 residues in the CDR3. Germline CDR1 LNHDA, CDR2 SQIVND (reference sequence). CDR3 residues: CASSWERGASMDTQYF. CDR3 in DNA: TGTGCCAGTAGTTGGGAGCGGGGGGCCTCTATGGATACGCAGTATTTT.

This clone was observed once. V gene TRBV5-8 combines with J gene TRBJ2-2; D uncertain. Germline values: CDR1 SGHTS, CDR2 YDEGEE. The CDR3 runs to 13 residues. Trimming removed 5 bases from V and 5 bases from J, with 10 bases in between. CDR3 region: CASSDNWTGELFF. In nucleotides, the CDR3 is TGTGCCAGCAGTGACAATTGGACCGGGGAGCTGTTTTTT.

The rearrangement links TRBV6-1 to TRBJ1-5, with 12 bases fitting TRBD1. This CDR3 has 18 amino acids. Germline V CDR1 and CDR2: MNHNS, SASEGT. With 4 bases clipped from V and 6 bases from J, the junction kept 13 bases outside the gene matches. CDR3 bases: TGTGCCAGCAGTGTAACACGACCGGGACAGGGGGCTTCTCAGCCCCAGCATTTT. It encodes CASSVTRPGQGASQPQHF.

In this sample, this clone turned up once. The CDR3, as DNA: TGCGCCAGCAGCCTCAGACAGGGGCCAAACTACGAGCAGTACTTC. Translating it yields CASSLRQGPNYEQYF. V and J are TRBV5-1 and TRBJ2-7; TRBD1 aligns across 8 bases. The CDR3 totals 15 residues. Germline trimming cut 4 bases from V and 3 bases from J; bases unmatched to any gene: 9. The germline V gene has CDR1 SGHRS and CDR2 YFSETQ.

This rearrangement joins TRBV3-1 (or the pseudogene TRBV3-2) to TRBJ1-2, with D tentatively TRBD1 (5 bases). The germline V gene encodes CDR1 LGHDT and CDR2 YNNKEL (reference sequence). The CDR3 has 14 residues. V was shortened by 2 bases and J by 2 bases, with 9 bases between the two germline ends. CDR3 sequence reads: CASSQLQGNYGYTF. CDR3 DNA sequence: TGTGCCAGCAGCCAACTTCAGGGAAACTATGGCTACACCTTC.

The chain links TRBV10-2 to TRBJ2-2, with D tentatively TRBD1 (6 bases). The CDR3 totals 16 residues. Germline V gene data show CDR1 as WSHSY and CDR2 as SAAADI. Trimming removed 1 base from V and 5 bases from J, with 14 bases in between. CDR3 amino acids: CASSEFLGGRTGELFF. CDR3 in DNA: TGCGCCAGCAGTGAGTTCTTAGGGGGAAGGACCGGGGAGCTGTTTTTT.

The genes are TRBV19 and TRBJ1-2; 7 bases line up with TRBD1. The J segment lost 3 bases and the V segment lost 8 bases, leaving 6 bases of the junction unmatched. Germline V gene data show CDR1 as LNHDA and CDR2 as SQIVND (reference sequence). This CDR3 is built from 13 residues. CDR3 loop: CASGGQNDYGYTF. The CDR3 nucleotides read TGTGCCAGTGGGGGACAGAATGACTATGGCTACACCTTC.

This chain connects TRBV6-5 to TRBJ1-2; the D gene is possibly TRBD1 (5 bases). Germline assignment: CDR1 MNHEY and CDR2 SVGAGI. V was shortened by 7 bases and J by 6 bases, with 15 bases between the two germline ends. The CDR3 consists of 13 residues. CDR3 sequence reads: CASTDTLGNGYTF. The CDR3 coding sequence is TGTGCCAGCACGGACACCTTAGGAAATGGCTACACCTTC.

This clone has only one observation. This chain joins TRBV7-2 and TRBJ2-1; D might be TRBD2 (5 bases). Germline CDR1 reads SGHTA; CDR2 reads FQGNSA. The CDR3 is made up of 11 amino acids. With 5 bases removed from V and 10 bases from J, the gap between germline ends came to 9 bases. This chain's CDR3 is CASSPKREQFF. CDR3 nucleotides: TGTGCCAGCAGCCCCAAGCGGGAGCAGTTCTTC.

The chain couples TRBV30 to TRBJ1-4; D gene unclear. Germline V gene data show CDR1 as GTSNPN and CDR2 as SVGIG (reference sequence). Deletions cut 0 bases from V and 7 bases from J, with 6 bases between. The CDR3 is 12 residues long. CDR3 nucleotides: TGTGCCTGGAGTGTACAGAGTGAAAAACTGTTTTTT. Translating it yields CAWSVQSEKLFF. Together with reference TRBV30 and TRBJ1-4, the CDR3 gives the full variable domain: SQTIHQWPATLVQPVGSPLSLECTVEGTSNPNLYWYRQAAGRGLQLLFYSVGIGQISSEVPQNLSASRPQDRQFILSSKKLLLSDSGFYLCAWSVQSEKLFFGSGTQLSVL.

This clone came up a few times. As DNA, the CDR3 is TGTGCCAGCAGCGTAAGCCCGGGACAGGGCTACGAGCAGTACTTC. Protein product: CASSVSPGQGYEQYF. The chain has TRBV9 and TRBJ2-7, with 9 bases matching TRBD1. The CDR3 has 15 amino acids. The trim removed 1 base at V and 3 bases at J, leaving 5 bases unmatched. CDR1 SGDLS and CDR2 YYNGEE come from the germline V gene.

The rearrangement joins TRBV3-1 (or the pseudogene TRBV3-2) to TRBJ1-2; D remains unclear. The V end was cut by 0 bases, the J end by 11 bases, with 10 bases between. Germline V CDR1 and CDR2: LGHDT, YNNKEL (reference sequence). The CDR3 loop spans 12 amino acids. CDR3 nucleotide sequence: TGTGCCAGCAGCCAAGAGACCCAGCGGTACACCTTC. Translation: CASSQETQRYTF.

This clone was detected only once. This chain joins TRBV20-1 and TRBJ1-2; D is unresolved. Between the trimmed V and J ends, which lost 3 bases and 6 bases, there was a span of 14 bases. Germline CDR1 DFQATT, CDR2 SNEGSKA (reference sequence). The CDR3 sequence is 13 residues long. The CDR3 coding sequence is TGCAGTGCTAGTGAAGGACTATTAGATGGCTACACCTTC. As protein: CSASEGLLDGYTF.

This clone has a handful of counts. V and J are TRBV5-6 and TRBJ2-1, with D unclear. The germline CDR1 and CDR2 sequences are SGHDT and YYEEEE. The CDR3 contains 13 residues. V lost 0 bases and J lost 7, with 8 bases in between. The DNA of the CDR3 is TGTGCCAGCAGCTTGGGTGGAGTGAATGAGCAGTTCTTC. Translating it yields CASSLGGVNEQFF. Full variable domain (remainder filled in from reference TRBV5-6 and TRBJ2-1): DAGVTQSPTHLIKTRGQQVTLRCSPKSGHDTVSWYQQALGQGPQFIFQYYEEEERQRGNFPDRFSGHQFPNYSSELNVNALLLGDSALYLCASSLGGVNEQFFGPGTRLTVL.

The V and J genes are TRBV18 and TRBJ2-7; a weak D match, TRBD1 (7 bases). Deletions cut 3 bases from V and 6 bases from J, with 18 bases between. Germline V CDR1 and CDR2: KGHSH, LQKENI. This CDR3 region has 15 residues. The CDR3 here is CASSPGPPGGREQYF. The CDR3 coding sequence is TGTGCCAGCTCACCCGGCCCACCAGGGGGGCGCGAGCAGTACTTC.

This clone was counted a few times. The chain is built from TRBV9 and TRBJ2-3, with D unclear. This CDR3 has 15 residues. Deletions cut 3 bases from V and 0 bases from J, with 11 bases between. CDR1 is SGDLS, CDR2 YYNGEE, per germline. The CDR3 nucleotides are TGTGCCAGCAGCGCCGCTTCGGTGAGCACAGATACGCAGTATTTT. This encodes CASSAASVSTDTQYF.

The J gene is TRBJ2-5, the V gene TRBV6-4; weak D call: TRBD2 (6 bases). In germline, CDR1 is MRHNA, CDR2 SNTAGT. V was pared by 5 bases and J by 5 bases, with 12 bases between. The length of the CDR3 is 13 residues. The CDR3 reads CASSRTSGETQYF. The CDR3 nucleotides read TGTGCCAGCAGTAGGACGAGCGGGGAGACCCAGTACTTC.

V usage is TRBV7-9 and J usage is TRBJ2-1; TRBD2 aligns across 12 bases. Germline lookup yields CDR1 SEHNR and CDR2 FQNEAQ (reference sequence). V lost 3 bases, J lost 9 bases, and 0 bases stayed unmatched. This CDR3 has 13 residues. CDR3 loop: CASSLGLAGEQFF. In nucleotides, the CDR3 is TGTGCCAGCAGCTTGGGACTAGCGGGTGAGCAGTTCTTC.

This rearrangement joins TRBV3-1 (or the pseudogene TRBV3-2) to TRBJ1-1; perhaps TRBD1 as D (6 bases). There are 16 residues in the CDR3. CDR1 is LGHDT and CDR2 is YNNKEL in the germline V gene (reference sequence). Trimming shortened V by 5 bases and J by 5 bases, and 21 bases separated the two germline ends. Here the CDR3 reads CASSAPGRTQGTEAFF. Here the CDR3 DNA reads TGTGCCAGCAGCGCCCCCGGTAGGACCCAGGGGACTGAAGCTTTCTTT.

The V call is TRBV5-3, the J call TRBJ1-1, with 7 bases fitting TRBD1. TRBV5-3 is labeled an ORF, and its function is uncertain. The CDR3 length is 10 residues. V was pared by 5 bases and J by 8 bases, with 0 bases of the junction left unmatched. CDR3 sequence reads: CARRGQEAFF. The CDR3 coding sequence is TGTGCCAGAAGGGGACAGGAAGCTTTCTTT.